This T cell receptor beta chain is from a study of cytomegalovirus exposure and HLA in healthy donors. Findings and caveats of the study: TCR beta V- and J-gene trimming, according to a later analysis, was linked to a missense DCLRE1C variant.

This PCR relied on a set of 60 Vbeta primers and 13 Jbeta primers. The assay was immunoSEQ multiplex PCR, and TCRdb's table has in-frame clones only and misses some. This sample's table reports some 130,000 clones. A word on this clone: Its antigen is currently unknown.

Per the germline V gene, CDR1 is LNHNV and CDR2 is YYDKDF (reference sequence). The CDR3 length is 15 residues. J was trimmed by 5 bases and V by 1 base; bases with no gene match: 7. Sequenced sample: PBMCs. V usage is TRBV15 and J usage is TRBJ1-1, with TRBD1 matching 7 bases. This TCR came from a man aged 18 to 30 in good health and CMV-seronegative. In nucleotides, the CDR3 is TGTGCCACCAGCAGAGGATTACAGGGGTGGACTGAAGCTTTCTTT. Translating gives CATSRGLQGWTEAFF.